This note documents a single T cell receptor (beta chain) sequence. Its antigen is unknown. The sample comes from a study of tumor-infiltrating lymphocytes in primary liver carcinoma. Study at large: The study included patients who were men and women aged 30 to 69 years. Findings and limits, study-wide: Tumor top-250-clone fraction significantly exceeded that of blood (p = 0.039).

Scientists recovered RNA and DNA together from roughly 18-30 mg of unsorted bulk tissue. Each sampled tumor had five separate regions taken from it. This CDR3 spans 13 amino acids. In germline, CDR1 is SGHVS, CDR2 FQNEAQ. A constant-region primer primed TCR beta cDNA synthesis from 400 to 550 ng of total RNA. Modified slightly, ARM-PCR produced TCR beta libraries over three nested multiplex PCR rounds. The first two PCR rounds used TRBV1-TRBV30 primers with a Cbeta primer, 9 to 11 cycles each. A single record per CDR3 protein comes from TCRdb applying MiXCR to the multiplex PCR reads. The sample lists roughly 32,000 distinct CDR3 sequences; 70% to 80% were seen once.

This sequence was found in a man aged 40-55 years with primary liver carcinoma and hepatitis B virus infection. Material: liver tumor tissue from sampling region 5. Specified subset: tumor region T5, tumor centre. This chain joins TRBV7-8 and TRBJ2-3, with D unresolved. CDR3 sequence: CVGCGVDEDTQYF. CDR3 DNA: TGTGTCGGCTGTGGGGTGGACGAGGATACGCAGTATTTT.